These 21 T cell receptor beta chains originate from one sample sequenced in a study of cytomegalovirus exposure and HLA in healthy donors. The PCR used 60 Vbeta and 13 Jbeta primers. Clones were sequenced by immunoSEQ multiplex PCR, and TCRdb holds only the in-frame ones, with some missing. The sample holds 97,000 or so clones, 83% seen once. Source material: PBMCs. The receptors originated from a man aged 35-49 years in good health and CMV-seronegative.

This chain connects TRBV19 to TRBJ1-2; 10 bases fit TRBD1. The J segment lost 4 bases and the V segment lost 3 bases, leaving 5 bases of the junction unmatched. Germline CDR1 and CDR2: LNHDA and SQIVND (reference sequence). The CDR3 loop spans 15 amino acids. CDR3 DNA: TGTGCCAGTAGTATTGCGACAGGGGGCGTCTATGGCTACACCTTC. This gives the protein CASSIATGGVYGYTF.

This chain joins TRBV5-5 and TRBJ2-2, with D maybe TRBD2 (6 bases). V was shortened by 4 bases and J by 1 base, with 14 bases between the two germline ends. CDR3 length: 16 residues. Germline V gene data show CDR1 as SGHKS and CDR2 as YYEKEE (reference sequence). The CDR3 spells CASSPPLGLNTGELFF. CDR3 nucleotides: TGTGCCAGCAGCCCTCCGTTGGGACTGAACACCGGGGAGCTGTTTTTT.

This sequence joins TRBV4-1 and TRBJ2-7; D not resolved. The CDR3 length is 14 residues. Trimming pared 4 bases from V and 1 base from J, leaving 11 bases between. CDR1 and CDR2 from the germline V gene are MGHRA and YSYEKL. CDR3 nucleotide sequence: TGCGCCAGCAGCCCCTTAACAACGTCCTACGAGCAGTACTTC. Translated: CASSPLTTSYEQYF.

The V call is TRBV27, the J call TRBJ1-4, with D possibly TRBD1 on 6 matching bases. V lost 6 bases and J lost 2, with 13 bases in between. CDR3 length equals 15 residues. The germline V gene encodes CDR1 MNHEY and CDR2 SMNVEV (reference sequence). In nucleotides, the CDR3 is TGTGCCAGCAGCCCTCAGGGGACGACTAATGAAAAACTGTTTTTT. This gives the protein CASSPQGTTNEKLFF. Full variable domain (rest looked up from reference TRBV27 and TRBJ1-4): EAQVTQNPRYLITVTGKKLTVTCSQNMNHEYMSWYRQDPGLGLRQIYYSMNVEVTDKGDVPEGYKVSRKEKRNFPLILESPSPNQTSLYFCASSPQGTTNEKLFFGSGTQLSVL.

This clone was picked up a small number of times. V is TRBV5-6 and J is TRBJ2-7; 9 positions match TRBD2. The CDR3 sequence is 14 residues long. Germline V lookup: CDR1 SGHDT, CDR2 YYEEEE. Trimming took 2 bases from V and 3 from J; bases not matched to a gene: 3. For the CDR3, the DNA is TGTGCCAGCAGCTTCGGAGCGGGGGGCTACGAGCAGTACTTC. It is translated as CASSFGAGGYEQYF.

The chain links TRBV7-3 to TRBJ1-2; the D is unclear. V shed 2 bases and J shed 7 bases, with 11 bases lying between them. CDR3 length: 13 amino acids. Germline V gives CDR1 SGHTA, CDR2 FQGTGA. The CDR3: CASSLEGRRGYTF. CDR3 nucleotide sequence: TGTGCCAGCAGCTTAGAGGGTAGACGTGGCTACACCTTC. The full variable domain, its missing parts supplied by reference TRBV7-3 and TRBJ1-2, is GAGVSQTPSNKVTEKGKYVELRCDPISGHTALYWYRQSLGQGPEFLIYFQGTGAADDSGLPNDRFFAVRPEGSVSTLKIQRTERGDSAVYLCASSLEGRRGYTFGSGTRLTVV.

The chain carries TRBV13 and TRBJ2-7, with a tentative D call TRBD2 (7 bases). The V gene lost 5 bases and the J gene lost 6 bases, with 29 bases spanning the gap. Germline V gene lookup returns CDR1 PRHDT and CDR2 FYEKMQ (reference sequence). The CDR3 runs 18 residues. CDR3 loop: CASSPLTLGAGASLEQYF. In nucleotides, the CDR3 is TGTGCCAGCAGCCCACTCACTCTCGGGGCGGGGGCCTCGCTCGAGCAGTACTTC.

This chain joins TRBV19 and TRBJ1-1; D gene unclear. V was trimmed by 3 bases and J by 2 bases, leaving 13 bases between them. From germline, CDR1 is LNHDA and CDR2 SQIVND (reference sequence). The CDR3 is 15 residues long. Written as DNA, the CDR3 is TGTGCCAGTAGTATTAGAGCCCGTTCCAACACTGAAGCTTTCTTT. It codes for CASSIRARSNTEAFF.

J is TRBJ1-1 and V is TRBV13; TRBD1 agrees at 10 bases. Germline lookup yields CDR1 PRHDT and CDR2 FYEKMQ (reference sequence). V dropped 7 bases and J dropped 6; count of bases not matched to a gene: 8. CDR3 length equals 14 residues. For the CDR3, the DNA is TGTGCCAGCACCCGGGACAGGGGTTCTGCTGAAGCTTTCTTT. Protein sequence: CASTRDRGSAEAFF.

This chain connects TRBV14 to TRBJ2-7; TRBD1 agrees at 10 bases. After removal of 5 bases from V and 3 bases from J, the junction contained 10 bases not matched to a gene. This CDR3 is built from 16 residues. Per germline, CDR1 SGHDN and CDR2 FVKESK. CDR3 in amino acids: CASSYRTGGRNYEQYF. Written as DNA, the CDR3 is TGTGCCAGCAGCTACCGGACAGGGGGTAGGAACTACGAGCAGTACTTC.

As DNA, the CDR3 is TGTGCCAGCAGCTTGACAGAACGTCCGACCTATGGCTACACCTTC. Translation gives CASSLTERPTYGYTF. The rearrangement uses TRBV5-4 and TRBJ1-2; D remains unclear. With 1 base removed from V and 4 bases from J, the gap between germline ends came to 14 bases. The CDR3 is 15 residues long. The V gene's germline CDR1 is SGHNT and CDR2 YYREEE (reference sequence).

CDR3 amino acids: CASSRDRYYNEQFF. The DNA for the CDR3 is TGTGCCAGCAGCCGCGACAGATATTACAATGAGCAGTTCTTC. The rearrangement links TRBV7-2 to TRBJ2-1; a weak D match, TRBD1 (5 bases). The CDR3 is 14 residues long. Per the germline V gene, CDR1 is SGHTA and CDR2 is FQGNSA. V shed 5 bases and J shed 4 bases, with 12 bases lying between them.

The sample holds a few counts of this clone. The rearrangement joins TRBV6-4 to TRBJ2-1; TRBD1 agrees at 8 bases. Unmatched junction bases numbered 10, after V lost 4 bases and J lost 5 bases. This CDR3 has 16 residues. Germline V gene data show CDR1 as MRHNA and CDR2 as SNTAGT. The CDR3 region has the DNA TGTGCCAGCAGTGTCCACTCCGGGACAGGTGACAATGAGCAGTTCTTC. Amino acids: CASSVHSGTGDNEQFF.

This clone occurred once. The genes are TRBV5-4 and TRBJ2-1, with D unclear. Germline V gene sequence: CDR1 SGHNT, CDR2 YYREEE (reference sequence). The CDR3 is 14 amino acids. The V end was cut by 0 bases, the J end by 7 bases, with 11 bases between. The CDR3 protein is CASSLASDCNEQFF. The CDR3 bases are TGTGCCAGCAGCTTGGCTAGTGATTGTAATGAGCAGTTCTTC.

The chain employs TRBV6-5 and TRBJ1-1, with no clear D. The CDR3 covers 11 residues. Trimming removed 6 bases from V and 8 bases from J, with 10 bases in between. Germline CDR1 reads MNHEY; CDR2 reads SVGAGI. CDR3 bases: TGTGCCAGCAGGAGGATGGCGGAAGCTTTCTTT. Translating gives CASRRMAEAFF.

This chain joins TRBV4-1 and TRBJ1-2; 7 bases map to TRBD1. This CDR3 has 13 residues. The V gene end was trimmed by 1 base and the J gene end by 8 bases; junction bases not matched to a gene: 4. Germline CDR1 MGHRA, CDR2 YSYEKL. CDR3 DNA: TGCGCCAGCAGCCAAGGGACAGGCAGGGGCTACACCTTC. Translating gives CASSQGTGRGYTF.

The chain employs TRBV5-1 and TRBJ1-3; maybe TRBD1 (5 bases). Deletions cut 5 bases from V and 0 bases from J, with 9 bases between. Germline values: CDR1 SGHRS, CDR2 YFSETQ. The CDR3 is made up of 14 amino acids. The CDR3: CASRPQGSGNTIYF. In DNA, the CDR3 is TGCGCCAGCAGGCCCCAGGGCTCTGGAAACACCATATATTTT.

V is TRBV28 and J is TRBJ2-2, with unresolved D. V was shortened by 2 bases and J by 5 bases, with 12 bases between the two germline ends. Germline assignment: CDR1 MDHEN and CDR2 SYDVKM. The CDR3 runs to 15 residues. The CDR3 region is CASSLRLVETGELFF. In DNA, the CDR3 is TGTGCCAGCAGTTTACGGCTAGTCGAAACCGGGGAGCTGTTTTTT.

The DNA for the CDR3 is TGCGCCAGCACCCTGGGAGGCGAGCAGTACTTC. Its protein is CASTLGGEQYF. The gene calls are TRBV10-2 and TRBJ2-5, with D perhaps matching TRBD2 (6 bases). The closer fit of TRBJ2-7 to the DNA end suggests the J call may be wrong. The CDR3 sequence is 11 residues long. Per germline, CDR1 WSHSY and CDR2 SAAADI.

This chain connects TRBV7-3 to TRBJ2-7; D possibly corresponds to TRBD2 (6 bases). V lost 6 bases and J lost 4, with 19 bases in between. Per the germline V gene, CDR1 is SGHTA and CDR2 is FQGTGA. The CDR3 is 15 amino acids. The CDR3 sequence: CASRMRGGCYYEQYF. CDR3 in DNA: TGTGCCAGCAGAATGCGTGGGGGGTGTTATTACGAGCAGTACTTC.

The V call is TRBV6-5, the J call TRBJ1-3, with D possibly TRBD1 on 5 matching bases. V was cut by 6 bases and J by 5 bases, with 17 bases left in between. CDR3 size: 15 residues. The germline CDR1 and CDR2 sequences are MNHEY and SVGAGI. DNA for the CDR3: TGTGCCAGCAGCACAGGTCCCTTGCTGAGAAACACCATATATTTT. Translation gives CASSTGPLLRNTIYF.